This TCR beta chain was captured in a study of radiation and T cells in renal cell carcinoma. Study information: Nephrectomy followed 15 Gy stereotactic body radiation by 4 weeks. General study results and limits: No pretreatment tumor biopsies were available for baseline clonotypes.

To note about this clone: Its antigen remains unidentified.

CDR1 and CDR2 (germline): SGHTA, FQGNSA. The J segment lost 6 bases and the V segment lost 6 bases, leaving 4 bases of the junction unmatched. The CDR3 extends over 14 amino acids. Assay: immunoSEQ multiplex PCR; the TCRdb copy retains only in-frame clones and omits some. The data contain approximately 150,000 clones, less than 90% of them singletons. The time point: baseline pretreatment blood. The treatment here: 15 Gy SBRT to primary tumor, nephrectomy 4 weeks later. After SBRT, blood was collected at 2 and 4 weeks, plus baseline. The patient's renal cell carcinoma had clear cell pathology. The receptor was derived from a woman between 45 and 60 years old with renal cell carcinoma. The sample here was blood, taken from a patient whose treatment included radiotherapy and nephrectomy. The chain couples TRBV7-2 to TRBJ1-5, with 11 bases aligning to TRBD1. CDR3: CASRGQGVAQPQHF. The CDR3 DNA follows: TGTGCCAGCAGGGGACAGGGGGTCGCTCAGCCCCAGCATTTT.